The entry that follows covers one TCR beta chain sequence. Antigen specificity is unknown. Subsets obtained from CD4+ cells comprised CD45RA+ naive and CD45RA-negative memory cells. The sample comes from a study of shared clonotypes between healthy human individuals. Study-wide findings and caveats: Depth was large, yet rarefaction showed that sorted-subset sequencing was incomplete. The sampled material consisted only of blood, and tissue repertoires are likely to differ.

The CDR3 consists of 14 residues. Germline V lookup: CDR1 SGHRS, CDR2 YFSETQ. Between the trimmed V and J ends, which lost 4 bases and 1 base, there was a span of 11 bases. Profiled with immunoSEQ multiplex PCR; TCRdb holds only in-frame clones, not every one. The data hold some 2,100,000 clones, with approximately 94% observed a single time. The sample comprised naive CD4+ T cells sorted from blood. Stated subset: CD45RA+ positively selected. This TCR came from a young man in good health. The rearrangement uses TRBV5-1 and TRBJ2-5; D possibly corresponds to TRBD1 (5 bases). This CDR3 is CASSQDTTQETQYF. The CDR3 DNA reads as TGCGCCAGCAGCCAGGACACTACCCAAGAGACCCAGTACTTC. Based on the CDR3 plus reference TRBV5-1 and TRBJ2-5, the full variable domain is KAGVTQTPRYLIKTRGQQVTLSCSPISGHRSVSWYQQTPGQGLQFLFEYFSETQRNKGNFPGRFSGRQFSNSRSEMNVSTLELGDSALYLCASSQDTTQETQYFGPGTRLLVL.